This T cell receptor (beta chain) was obtained from a study of post-analysis software for immune sequencing data. In its sample, this clonotype was seen a few times. Antigen: not known. Per the germline V gene, CDR1 is SEHNR and CDR2 is FQNEAQ (reference sequence). This CDR3 has 16 residues. Trimming at V came to 2 bases and at J to 7 bases, leaving 11 bases not matched to a gene. General study findings and limits: Among 5 or 6 TRBV segments more frequent in patients than controls were TRBV5-6, TRBV5-1 and TRBV20-1.

Presence of unique molecular identifiers characterized the TCR beta cDNA libraries. TCRdb redid the calling of the PCR reads with MiXCR, one entry per CDR3 protein. The repertoire holds 800,000 to 950,000 distinct CDR3 sequences, with roughly half as singletons. The V gene is TRBV7-9, the J gene TRBJ2-1; 7 positions match TRBD2. The specimen was blood. The sequence was collected from a girl aged 5-17 years with multiple sclerosis. Written as DNA, the CDR3 is TGTGCCAGCAGCTTACCGGACACGGGCGGGAGAAATGAGCAGTTCTTC. Translating gives CASSLPDTGGRNEQFF.